Here is one T cell receptor beta chain with its context. The antigen remains unidentified. The germline gene is not matched at one end of the junction; a read error may be the cause. Blood got drawn at baseline, again on cycle 4 day 1, and then on cycle 7 day 1. This specimen comes from a study of OX40 agonist ivuxolimab in advanced cancers. In the study overall: Two patients with cutaneous melanoma and one with hepatocellular carcinoma, three in total, showed partial responses. General observations from the study: Normalized expansion of T-cell clones was also low for some nonresponders. At doses 0.1 to 3.0 mg/kg, CD4+ and CD8+ clones expanded.

Clones were read by immunoSEQ multiplex PCR, and TCRdb kept only the in-frame ones, dropping some. The top ten clones hold over 9.5% of a sample with around 70,000 clones, 89% of them seen once. The CDR3 consists of 18 residues. Per the germline V gene, CDR1 is SGDLS and CDR2 is YYNGEE. Material: CD4+ or CD8+ T cells sorted from blood, obtained in a trial of the OX40 agonist ivuxolimab. This TCR derives from an adult with an advanced solid tumor such as melanoma, head and neck, liver or kidney cancer. This chain connects TRBV9 to TRBJ2-1; 8 bases map to TRBD2. CDR3 nucleotides: TGTGCCAGCAGCGTAGGTGCGGGGGGACGGGCCCAGTACAGTGAGCAGTTCTTC. This sequence encodes CASSVGAGGRAQYSEQFF.